Listed below are T cell receptor beta chains from one sample, sequenced in a study of blood T cell repertoires in COVID-19. TCRdb's copy holds only in-frame clones and misses some; the assay was immunoSEQ multiplex PCR. This sample has about 150,000 clones, with roughly 80% found just once. Specimen: peripheral blood. Receptors originate from an older woman with COVID-19, enrolled during active disease. CDR3s include the opening cysteine and the closing phenylalanine or tryptophan. Each record gives: J gene, D gene, V gene, clone size, CDR3 protein, CDR3 DNA. A D gene is named only where the DNA matches it firmly. Only some rows state a clone size, as once, few, many or a class for expanded clones.

TRBJ1-1 | TRBD1 | TRBV6-5 | - | CASRLNRGVGAFF | TGTGCCAGCAGACTTAACAGGGGTGTCGGAGCTTTCTTT
TRBJ1-1 | TRBD1 | TRBV3-1/TRBV3-2 | - | CASSSQGGFKTEAFF | TGTGCCAGCAGCTCGCAGGGGGGATTCAAGACTGAAGCTTTCTTT
TRBJ2-7 | - | TRBV20-1 | - | CSASLSPAEVEQYF | TGCAGTGCTAGTTTGAGCCCCGCCGAGGTCGAGCAGTACTTC
TRBJ2-6 | TRBD2 | TRBV3-1/TRBV3-2 | - | CASNGLAKSSGANVLTF | TGTGCCAGCAACGGACTAGCGAAGAGCTCTGGGGCCAACGTCCTGACTTTC
TRBJ1-3 | - | TRBV6-2/TRBV6-3 | - | CASSPTTVGSGNTIYF | TGTGCCAGCAGCCCTACGACAGTCGGCTCTGGAAACACCATATATTTT
TRBJ2-4 | TRBD1 | TRBV6-5 | once | CASSDRGRGKNIQYF | TGTGCCAGCAGCGACAGGGGGCGAGGAAAAAACATTCAGTACTTC
TRBJ2-3 | - | TRBV7-9 | - | CASAGKWTDPDTQYF | TGTGCCAGCGCCGGTAAATGGACAGATCCAGATACGCAGTATTTT
TRBJ2-5 | - | TRBV5-6 | - | CASSLVARGETQYF | TGTGCCAGCAGCTTGGTTGCCAGGGGGGAAACCCAGTACTTC
TRBJ1-1 | TRBD1 | TRBV13 | - | CASSYGDRENTEAFF | TGTGCCAGCAGCTACGGCGACAGGGAGAACACTGAAGCTTTCTTT
TRBJ1-2 | TRBD1 | TRBV20-1 | few | CSASAFAQGASLSGGYTF | TGCAGTGCTAGTGCTTTCGCACAGGGGGCATCCCTATCGGGTGGCTACACCTTC
TRBJ2-1 | - | TRBV25-1 | many | CASSGPRNEQFF | TGTGCCAGCAGTGGTCCCAGGAATGAGCAGTTCTTC
TRBJ1-5 | TRBD1 | TRBV6-5 | - | CASTGTGHQPQHF | TGTGCCAGCACCGGGACAGGGCATCAGCCCCAGCATTTT
TRBJ1-2 | TRBD1 | TRBV19 | - | CASSMQGGGYTF | TGTGCCAGTAGTATGCAGGGGGGTGGCTACACCTTC
TRBJ2-5 | - | TRBV11-3 | - | CASSLAGAVGETQYF | TGTGCCAGCAGCTTAGCAGGGGCAGTGGGAGAGACCCAGTACTTC
TRBJ1-1 | - | TRBV18 | - | CASSPDPPEVTEAFF | TGTGCCAGCTCACCGGACCCCCCGGAGGTCACTGAAGCTTTCTTT
TRBJ1-2 | TRBD1 | TRBV7-8 | - | CASSLTGTGRSYTF | TGTGCCAGCAGCTTAACCGGGACAGGGCGTAGCTACACCTTC
TRBJ1-4 | TRBD1 | TRBV11-2 | once | CASSLPRDRSKLFF | TGTGCCAGCAGCTTACCCCGGGACAGATCCAAACTGTTTTTT
TRBJ1-1 | - | TRBV28 | - | CASSLSARVWDTEAFF | TGTGCCAGCAGTTTAAGTGCCAGGGTGTGGGACACTGAAGCTTTCTTT
TRBJ1-1 | TRBD1 | TRBV3-1/TRBV3-2 | - | CASSPRTGYMNTEAFF | TGTGCCAGCAGCCCCCGGACAGGGTATATGAACACTGAAGCTTTCTTT
TRBJ2-7 | - | TRBV7-2 | few | CASSLALGSSSYEQYF | TGTGCCAGCAGCTTAGCGCTAGGCTCAAGCTCCTACGAGCAGTACTTC
TRBJ1-2 | TRBD1 | TRBV19 | - | CASSIVLNRQGIPYGYTF | TGTGCCAGTAGTATAGTTCTCAACCGACAGGGAATACCCTATGGCTACACCTTC
TRBJ2-7 | TRBD2 | TRBV5-1 | - | CASSPSRRGVREQYF | TGCGCCAGCAGCCCTAGCCGGCGGGGGGTAAGGGAGCAGTACTTC
TRBJ2-7 | TRBD2 | TRBV9 | - | CASSVGGGLNAYEQYF | TGTGCCAGCAGCGTCGGCGGGGGGCTGAACGCCTACGAGCAGTACTTC
TRBJ1-6 | - | TRBV10-2 | few | CASSEPDKTINSPLHF | TGCGCCAGCAGTGAGCCCGACAAGACTATTAATTCACCCCTCCACTTT
TRBJ1-1 | - | TRBV7-3 | few | CASSRAGGPTEAFF | TGTGCCAGCTCCCGAGCTGGGGGCCCAACTGAAGCTTTCTTT
TRBJ2-7 | - | TRBV5-1 | few | CASTPVGGNYEQYF | TGCGCCAGCACCCCGGTCGGGGGTAACTACGAGCAGTACTTC
TRBJ2-5 | TRBD2 | TRBV2 | - | CASRVTSGSLLTKETQYF | TGTGCCAGCAGGGTTACTAGCGGAAGCCTACTCACCAAAGAGACCCAGTACTTC
TRBJ2-1 | - | TRBV19 | - | CASSIDRAGEGNEQFF | TGTGCCAGTAGTATAGATCGTGCAGGGGAAGGCAATGAGCAGTTCTTC
TRBJ1-5 | - | TRBV6-6 | few | CASSYSRQSNQPQHF | TGTGCCAGCAGTTACTCGAGACAGAGCAATCAGCCCCAGCATTTT
TRBJ1-4 | TRBD1 | TRBV28 | once | CASSSGGQGTNEKLFF | TGTGCCAGCAGTTCGGGGGGACAGGGGACTAATGAAAAACTGTTTTTT
TRBJ1-1 | TRBD1 | TRBV14 | many | CASSQATTGTVNTEAFF | TGTGCCAGCAGCCAAGCGACGACCGGGACAGTGAACACTGAAGCTTTCTTT
TRBJ1-5 | - | TRBV5-1 | few | CASSLDGGAWQPQHF | TGCGCCAGCAGCTTGGATGGGGGGGCATGGCAGCCCCAGCATTTT
TRBJ2-1 | - | TRBV19 | - | CASSIPGGFEQFF | TGTGCCAGTAGTATACCTGGGGGGTTTGAGCAGTTCTTC
TRBJ1-6 | - | TRBV7-6 | - | CASSLAENSPLHF | TGTGCCAGCAGCTTAGCGGAGAATTCACCCCTCCACTTT
TRBJ1-2 | - | TRBV30 | - | CAFINFRGGYTF | TGTGCCTTCATTAATTTCAGGGGTGGCTACACCTTC
TRBJ1-2 | TRBD1 | TRBV25-1 | - | CASSELGGQLRAGYTF | TGTGCCAGCAGTGAATTAGGGGGACAGCTGAGGGCTGGCTACACCTTC
TRBJ2-2 | TRBD2 | TRBV18 | - | CASSGLAGALNTGELFF | TGTGCCAGCTCGGGACTAGCGGGGGCCCTAAACACCGGGGAGCTGTTTTTT
TRBJ2-7 | TRBD2 | TRBV18 | - | CASSPLTGGGNEQYF | TGTGCCAGCTCACCATTAACGGGAGGGGGGAACGAGCAGTACTTC
TRBJ2-3 | TRBD2 | TRBV4-2 | once | CASSPQRGGTDTQYF | TGTGCCAGCAGCCCCCAGCGGGGGGGCACAGATACGCAGTATTTT
TRBJ2-7 | TRBD2 | TRBV27 | few | CASSLTLAGSSYEQYF | TGTGCCAGCAGCCTCACCCTAGCGGGGTCGTCCTACGAGCAGTACTTC